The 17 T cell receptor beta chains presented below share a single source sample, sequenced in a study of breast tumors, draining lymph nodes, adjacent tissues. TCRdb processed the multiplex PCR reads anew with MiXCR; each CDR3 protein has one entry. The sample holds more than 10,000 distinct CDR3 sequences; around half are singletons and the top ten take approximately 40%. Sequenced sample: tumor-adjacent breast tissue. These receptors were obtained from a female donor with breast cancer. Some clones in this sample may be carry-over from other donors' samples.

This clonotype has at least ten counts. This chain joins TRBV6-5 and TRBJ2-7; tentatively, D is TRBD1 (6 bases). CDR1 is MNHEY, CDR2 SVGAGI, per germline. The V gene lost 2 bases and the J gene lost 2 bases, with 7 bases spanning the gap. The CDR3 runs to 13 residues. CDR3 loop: CASSYRQAYEQYF. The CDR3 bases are TGTGCCAGCAGTTACCGACAGGCCTACGAGCAGTACTTC.

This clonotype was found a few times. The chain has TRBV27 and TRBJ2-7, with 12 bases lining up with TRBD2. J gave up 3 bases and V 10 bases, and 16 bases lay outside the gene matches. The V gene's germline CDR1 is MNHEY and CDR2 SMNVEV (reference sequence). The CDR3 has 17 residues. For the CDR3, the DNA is TGTGCCACCAGCACCTTAGTTGGGACTAGCGGGCTCTACGAGCAGTACTTC. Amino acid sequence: CATSTLVGTSGLYEQYF.

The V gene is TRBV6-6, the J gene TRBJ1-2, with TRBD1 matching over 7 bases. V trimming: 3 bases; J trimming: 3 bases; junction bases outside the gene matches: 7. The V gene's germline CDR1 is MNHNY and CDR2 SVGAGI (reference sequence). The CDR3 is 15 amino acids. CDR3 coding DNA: TGTGCCAGCAGTTATGGACAGGCAGGCGACTATGGCTACACCTTC. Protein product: CASSYGQAGDYGYTF.

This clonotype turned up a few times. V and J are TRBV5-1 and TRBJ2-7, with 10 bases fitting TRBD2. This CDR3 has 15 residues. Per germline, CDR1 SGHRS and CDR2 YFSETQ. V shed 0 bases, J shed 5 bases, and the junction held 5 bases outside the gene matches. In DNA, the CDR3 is TGCGCCAGCAGCTTGGTGGCTAGCGGGAGAAACGAGCAGTACTTC. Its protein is CASSLVASGRNEQYF.

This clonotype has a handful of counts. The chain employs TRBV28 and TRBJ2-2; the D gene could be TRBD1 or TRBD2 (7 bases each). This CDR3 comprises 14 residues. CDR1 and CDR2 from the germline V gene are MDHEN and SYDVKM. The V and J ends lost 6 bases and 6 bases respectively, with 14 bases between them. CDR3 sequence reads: CASRAQGGPGELFF. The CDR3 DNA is TGTGCCAGCAGGGCCCAGGGGGGGCCCGGGGAGCTGTTTTTT.

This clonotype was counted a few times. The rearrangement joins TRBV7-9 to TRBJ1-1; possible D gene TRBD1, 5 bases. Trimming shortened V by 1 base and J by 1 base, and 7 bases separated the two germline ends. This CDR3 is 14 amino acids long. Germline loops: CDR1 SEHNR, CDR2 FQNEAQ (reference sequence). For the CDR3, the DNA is TGTGCCAGCAGCTTAGAGGGGAGGAACACTGAAGCTTTCTTT. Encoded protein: CASSLEGRNTEAFF.

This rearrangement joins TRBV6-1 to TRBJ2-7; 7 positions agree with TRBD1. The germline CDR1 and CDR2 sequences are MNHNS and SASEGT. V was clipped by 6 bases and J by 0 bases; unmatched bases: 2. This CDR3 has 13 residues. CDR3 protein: CASRDRTSYEQYF. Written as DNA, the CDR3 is TGTGCCAGCAGGGACAGGACCTCCTACGAGCAGTACTTC.

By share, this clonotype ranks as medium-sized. For the CDR3, the DNA is TGTGCCAGCAGTCAGTCGGGCGGACTTGGAAATGAGCAGTTCTTC. Amino acids: CASSQSGGLGNEQFF. V and J are TRBV2 and TRBJ2-1; D possibly corresponds to TRBD2 (5 bases). There are 15 residues in the CDR3. CDR1 is SNHLY and CDR2 is FYNNEI in the germline V gene. Trimming took off 5 bases at V and 7 bases at J, with 18 bases between the two ends. The whole variable domain, remainder taken from reference TRBV2 and TRBJ2-1, is EPEVTQTPSHQVTQMGQEVILRCVPISNHLYFYWYRQILGQKVEFLVSFYNNEISEKSEIFDDQFSVERPDGSNFTLKIRSTKLEDSAMYFCASSQSGGLGNEQFFGPGTRLTVL.

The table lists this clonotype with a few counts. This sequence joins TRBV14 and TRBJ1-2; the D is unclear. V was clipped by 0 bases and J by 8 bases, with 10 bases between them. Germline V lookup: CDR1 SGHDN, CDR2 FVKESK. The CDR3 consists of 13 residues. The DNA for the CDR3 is TGTGCCAGCAGCCAAGATCAGGCTTACGGCTACACCTTC. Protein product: CASSQDQAYGYTF.

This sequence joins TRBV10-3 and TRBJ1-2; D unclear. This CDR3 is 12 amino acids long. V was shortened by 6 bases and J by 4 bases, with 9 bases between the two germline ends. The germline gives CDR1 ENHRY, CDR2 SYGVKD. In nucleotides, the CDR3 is TGTGCCATCAGCCCCGCGAGCTATGGCTACACCTTC. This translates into CAISPASYGYTF.

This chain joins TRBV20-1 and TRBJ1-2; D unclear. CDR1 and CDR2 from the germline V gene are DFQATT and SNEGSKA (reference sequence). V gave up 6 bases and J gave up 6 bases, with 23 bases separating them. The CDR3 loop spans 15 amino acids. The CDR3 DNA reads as TGCAGTGCCAGATTTAATGGAGGAGGCACAGATGGCTACACCTTC. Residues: CSARFNGGGTDGYTF.

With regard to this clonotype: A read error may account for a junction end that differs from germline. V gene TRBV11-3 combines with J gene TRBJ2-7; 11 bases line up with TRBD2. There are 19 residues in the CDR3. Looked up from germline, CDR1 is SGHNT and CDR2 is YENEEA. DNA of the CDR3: TGCGCCAGCAGCCAAGATTGGGGGTCCCTAGCGGGAGGATACTACGAGCAGTACTTC. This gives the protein CASSQDWGSLAGGYYEQYF.

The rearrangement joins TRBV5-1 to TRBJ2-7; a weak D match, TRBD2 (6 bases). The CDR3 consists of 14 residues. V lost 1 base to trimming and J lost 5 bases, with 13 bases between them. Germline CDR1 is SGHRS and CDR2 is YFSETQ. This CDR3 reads CASSLTGRGDEQYF. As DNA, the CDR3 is TGCGCCAGCAGCTTGACAGGTCGCGGGGACGAGCAGTACTTC.

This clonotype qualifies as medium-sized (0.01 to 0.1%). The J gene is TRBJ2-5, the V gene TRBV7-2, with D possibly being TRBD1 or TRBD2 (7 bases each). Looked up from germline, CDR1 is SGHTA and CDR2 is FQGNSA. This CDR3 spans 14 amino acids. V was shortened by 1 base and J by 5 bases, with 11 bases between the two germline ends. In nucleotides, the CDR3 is TGTGCCAGCAGCTTAGATCAGGGGGGGGAGACCCAGTACTTC. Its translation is CASSLDQGGETQYF. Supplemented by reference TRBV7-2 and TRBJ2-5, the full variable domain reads GAGVSQSPSNKVTEKGKDVELRCDPISGHTALYWYRQSLGQGLEFLIYFQGNSAPDKSGLPSDRFSAERTGGSVSTLTIQRTQQEDSAVYLCASSLDQGGETQYFGPGTRLLVL.

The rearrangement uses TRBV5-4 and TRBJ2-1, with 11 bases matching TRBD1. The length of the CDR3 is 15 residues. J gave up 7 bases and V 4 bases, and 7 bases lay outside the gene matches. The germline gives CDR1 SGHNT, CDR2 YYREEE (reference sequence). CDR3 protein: CASSLRTGGKNEQFF. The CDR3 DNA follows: TGTGCCAGCAGCCTAAGGACAGGGGGCAAAAATGAGCAGTTCTTC. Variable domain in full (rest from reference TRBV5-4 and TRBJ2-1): ETGVTQSPTHLIKTRGQQVTLRCSSQSGHNTVSWYQQALGQGPQFIFQYYREEENGRGNFPPRFSGLQFPNYSSELNVNALELDDSALYLCASSLRTGGKNEQFFGPGTRLTVL.

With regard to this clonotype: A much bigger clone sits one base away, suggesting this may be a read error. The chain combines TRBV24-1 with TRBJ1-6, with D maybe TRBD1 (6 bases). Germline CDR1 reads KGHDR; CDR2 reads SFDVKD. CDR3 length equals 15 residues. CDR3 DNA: TGTGCCACCAGACCCCGGGACATCTATAATTCACTCCTCCACTTT. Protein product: CATRPRDIYNSLLHF.

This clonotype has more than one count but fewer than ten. The CDR3 nucleotides read TGTGCCAGCAGTTTTAGAACCGGGGAGCTGTTTTTT. Protein sequence: CASSFRTGELFF. This chain joins TRBV12-3 or TRBV12-4 and TRBJ2-2; unclear D gene. The length of the CDR3 is 12 residues. The V end lost 3 bases, the J end lost 5 bases, and 4 bases lay between the germline ends.